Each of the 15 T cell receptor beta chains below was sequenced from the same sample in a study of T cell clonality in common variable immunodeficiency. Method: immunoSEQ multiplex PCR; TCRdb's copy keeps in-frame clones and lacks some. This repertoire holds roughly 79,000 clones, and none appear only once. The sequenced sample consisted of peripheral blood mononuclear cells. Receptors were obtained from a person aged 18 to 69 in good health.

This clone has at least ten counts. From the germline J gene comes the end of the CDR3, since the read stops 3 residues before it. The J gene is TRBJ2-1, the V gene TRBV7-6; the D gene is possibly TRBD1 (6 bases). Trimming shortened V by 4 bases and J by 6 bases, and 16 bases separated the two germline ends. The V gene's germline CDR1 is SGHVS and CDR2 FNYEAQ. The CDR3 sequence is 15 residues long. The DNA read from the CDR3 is TGTGCCAGCAGCTACCGGGACACTCTTAGCAATGAG. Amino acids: CASSYRDTLSNE. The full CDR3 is CASSYRDTLSNEQFF. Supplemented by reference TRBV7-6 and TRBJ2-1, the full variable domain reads GAGVSQSPRYKVTKRGQDVALRCDPISGHVSLYWYRQALGQGPEFLTYFNYEAQQDKSGLPNDRFSAERPEGSISTLTIQRTEQRDSAMYRCASSYRDTLSNEQFFGPGTRLTVL.

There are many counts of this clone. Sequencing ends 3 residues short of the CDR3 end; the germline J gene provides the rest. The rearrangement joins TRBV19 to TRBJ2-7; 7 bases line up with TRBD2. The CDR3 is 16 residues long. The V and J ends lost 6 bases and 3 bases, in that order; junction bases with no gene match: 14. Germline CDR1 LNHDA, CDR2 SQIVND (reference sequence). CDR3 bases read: TGTGCCAGTAGGGAGGCTAGCGGCCAGGGAGACTACGAG. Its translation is CASREASGQGDYE. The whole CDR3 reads CASREASGQGDYEQYF.

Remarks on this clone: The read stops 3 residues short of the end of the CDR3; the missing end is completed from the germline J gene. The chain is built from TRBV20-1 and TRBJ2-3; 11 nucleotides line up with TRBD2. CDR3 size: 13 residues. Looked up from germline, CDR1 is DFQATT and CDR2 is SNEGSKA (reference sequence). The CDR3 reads CSALLAGGETQYF. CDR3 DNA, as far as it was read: TGCAGTGCTTTGCTAGCGGGAGGCGAGACG.

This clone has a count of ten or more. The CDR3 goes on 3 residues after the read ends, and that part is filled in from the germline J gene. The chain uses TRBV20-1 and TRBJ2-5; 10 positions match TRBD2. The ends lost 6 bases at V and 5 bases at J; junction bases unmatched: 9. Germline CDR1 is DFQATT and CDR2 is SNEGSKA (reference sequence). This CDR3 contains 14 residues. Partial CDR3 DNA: TGCAGTGCGTGGACTAGCGGAGCCGGGGAGACC. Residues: CSAWTSGAGET. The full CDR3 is CSAWTSGAGETQYF.

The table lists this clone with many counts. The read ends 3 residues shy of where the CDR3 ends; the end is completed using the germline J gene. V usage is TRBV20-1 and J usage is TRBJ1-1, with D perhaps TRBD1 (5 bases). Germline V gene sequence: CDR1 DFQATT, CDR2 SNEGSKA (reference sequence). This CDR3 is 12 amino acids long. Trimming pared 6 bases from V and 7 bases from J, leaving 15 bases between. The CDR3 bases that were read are TGCAGTGCACAAATCGACAGTGTTGAA. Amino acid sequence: CSAQIDSVE. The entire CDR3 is CSAQIDSVEAFF.

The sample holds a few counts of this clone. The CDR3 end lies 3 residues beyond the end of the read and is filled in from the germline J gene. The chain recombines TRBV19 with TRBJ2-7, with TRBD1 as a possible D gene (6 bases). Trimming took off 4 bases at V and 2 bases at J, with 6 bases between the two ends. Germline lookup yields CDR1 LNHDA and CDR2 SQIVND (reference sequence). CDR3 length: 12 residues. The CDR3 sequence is CASSRGPYEQYF. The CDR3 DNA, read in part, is TGTGCCAGTAGTAGGGGGCCCTACGAG.

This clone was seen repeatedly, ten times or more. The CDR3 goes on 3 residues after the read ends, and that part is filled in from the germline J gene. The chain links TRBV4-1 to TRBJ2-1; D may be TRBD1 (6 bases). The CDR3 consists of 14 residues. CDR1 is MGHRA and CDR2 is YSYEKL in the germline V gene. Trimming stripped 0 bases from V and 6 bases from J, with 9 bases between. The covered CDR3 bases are TGCGCCAGCAGCCAAGAAAACAGGGTCAATGAG. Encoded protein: CASSQENRVNE. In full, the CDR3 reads CASSQENRVNEQFF.

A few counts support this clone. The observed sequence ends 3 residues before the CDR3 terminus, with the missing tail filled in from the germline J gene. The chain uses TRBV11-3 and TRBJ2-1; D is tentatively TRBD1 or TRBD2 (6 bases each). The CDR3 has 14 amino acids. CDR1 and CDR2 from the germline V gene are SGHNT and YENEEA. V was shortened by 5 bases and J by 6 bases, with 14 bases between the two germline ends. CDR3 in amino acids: CASSPRGGGNEQFF. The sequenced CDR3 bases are TGTGCCAGCAGCCCCAGAGGGGGAGGCAATGAG.

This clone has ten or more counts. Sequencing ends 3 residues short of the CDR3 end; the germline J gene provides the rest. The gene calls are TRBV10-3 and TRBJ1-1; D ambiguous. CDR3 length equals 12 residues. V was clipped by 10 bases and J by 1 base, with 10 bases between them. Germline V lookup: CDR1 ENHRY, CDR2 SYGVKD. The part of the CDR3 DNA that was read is TGTGCCACATCTACCCAGAACACTGAA. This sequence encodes CATSTQNTE. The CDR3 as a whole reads CATSTQNTEAFF.

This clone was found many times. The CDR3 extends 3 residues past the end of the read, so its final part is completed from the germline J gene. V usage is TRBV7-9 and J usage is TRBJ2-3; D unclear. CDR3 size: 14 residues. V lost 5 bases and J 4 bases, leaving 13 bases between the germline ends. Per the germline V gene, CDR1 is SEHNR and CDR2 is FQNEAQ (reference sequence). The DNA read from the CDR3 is TGTGCCAGCAGCCGAGTACAGCCGGCAGATACG. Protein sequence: CASSRVQPADT. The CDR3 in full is CASSRVQPADTQYF.

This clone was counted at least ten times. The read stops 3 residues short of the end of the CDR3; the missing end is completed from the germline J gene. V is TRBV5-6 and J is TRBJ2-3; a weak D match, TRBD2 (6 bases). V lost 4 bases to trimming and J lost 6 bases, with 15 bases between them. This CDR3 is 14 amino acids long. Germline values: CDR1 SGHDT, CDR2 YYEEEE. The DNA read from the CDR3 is TGTGCCAGCAGCGGCGGGACTCCGGTGGATACG. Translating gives CASSGGTPVDT. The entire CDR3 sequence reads CASSGGTPVDTQYF.

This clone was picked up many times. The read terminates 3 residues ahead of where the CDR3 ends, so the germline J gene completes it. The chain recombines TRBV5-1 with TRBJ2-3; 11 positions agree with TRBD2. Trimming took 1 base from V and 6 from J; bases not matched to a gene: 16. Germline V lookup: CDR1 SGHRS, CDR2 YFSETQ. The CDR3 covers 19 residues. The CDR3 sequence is CASSLRASGLAGLVDTQYF. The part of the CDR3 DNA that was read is TGCGCCAGCAGCTTGCGGGCCTCTGGACTAGCGGGCCTTGTGGATACG.

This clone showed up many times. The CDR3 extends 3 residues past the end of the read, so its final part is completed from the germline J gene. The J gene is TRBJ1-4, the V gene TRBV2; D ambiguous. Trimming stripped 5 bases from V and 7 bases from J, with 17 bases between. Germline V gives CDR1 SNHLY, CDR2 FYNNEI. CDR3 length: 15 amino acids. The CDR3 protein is CASSPSGLVIEKLFF. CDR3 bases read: TGTGCCAGCAGTCCCTCGGGTCTTGTCATTGAAAAA.

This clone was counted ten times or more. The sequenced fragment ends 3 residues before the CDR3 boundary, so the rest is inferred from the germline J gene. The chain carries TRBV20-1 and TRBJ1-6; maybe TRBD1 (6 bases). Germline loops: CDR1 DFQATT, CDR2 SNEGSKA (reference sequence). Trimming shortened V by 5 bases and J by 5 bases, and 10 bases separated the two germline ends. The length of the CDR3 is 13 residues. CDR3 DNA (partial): TGCAGTGCTCTCCGACAGGATAATTCACCC. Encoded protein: CSALRQDNSP. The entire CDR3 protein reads CSALRQDNSPLHF.

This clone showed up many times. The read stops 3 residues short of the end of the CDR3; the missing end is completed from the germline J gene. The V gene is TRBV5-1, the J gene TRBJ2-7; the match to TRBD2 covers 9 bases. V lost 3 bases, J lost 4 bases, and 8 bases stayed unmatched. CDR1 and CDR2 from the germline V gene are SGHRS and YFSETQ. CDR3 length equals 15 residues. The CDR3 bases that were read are TGCGCCAGCAGCTGGGGCGGGGGGGGCCCATACGAG. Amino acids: CASSWGGGGPYE. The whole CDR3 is CASSWGGGGPYEQYF.